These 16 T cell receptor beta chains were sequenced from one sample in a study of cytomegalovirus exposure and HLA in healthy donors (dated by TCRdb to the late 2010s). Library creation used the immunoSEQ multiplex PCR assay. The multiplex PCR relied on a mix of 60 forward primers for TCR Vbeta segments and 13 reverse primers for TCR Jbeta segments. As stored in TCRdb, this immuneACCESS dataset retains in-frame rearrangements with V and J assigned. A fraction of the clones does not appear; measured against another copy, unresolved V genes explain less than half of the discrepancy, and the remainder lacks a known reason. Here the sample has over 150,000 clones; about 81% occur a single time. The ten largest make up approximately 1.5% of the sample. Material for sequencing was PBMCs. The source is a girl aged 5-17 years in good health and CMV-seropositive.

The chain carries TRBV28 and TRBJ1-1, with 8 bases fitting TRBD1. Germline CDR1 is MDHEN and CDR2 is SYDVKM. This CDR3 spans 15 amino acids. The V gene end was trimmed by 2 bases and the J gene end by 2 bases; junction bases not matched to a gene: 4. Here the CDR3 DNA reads TGTGCCAGCAGTTTAGGGGACAGGTATAACACTGAAGCTTTCTTT. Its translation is CASSLGDRYNTEAFF.

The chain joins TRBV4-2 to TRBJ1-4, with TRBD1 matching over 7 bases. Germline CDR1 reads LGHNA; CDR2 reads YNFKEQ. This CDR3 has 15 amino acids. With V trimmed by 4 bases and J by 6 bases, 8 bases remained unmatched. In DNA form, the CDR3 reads TGTGCCAGCAGCCGAGGGGTGACAGGGTATGAAAAACTGTTTTTT. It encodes CASSRGVTGYEKLFF.

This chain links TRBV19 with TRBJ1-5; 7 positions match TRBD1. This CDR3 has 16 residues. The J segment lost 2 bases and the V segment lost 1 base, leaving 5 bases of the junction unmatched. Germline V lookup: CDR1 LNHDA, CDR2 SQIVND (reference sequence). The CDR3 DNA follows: TGTGCCAGTAGTATAGCCTGGACAGGAGGCAATCAGCCCCAGCATTTT. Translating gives CASSIAWTGGNQPQHF.

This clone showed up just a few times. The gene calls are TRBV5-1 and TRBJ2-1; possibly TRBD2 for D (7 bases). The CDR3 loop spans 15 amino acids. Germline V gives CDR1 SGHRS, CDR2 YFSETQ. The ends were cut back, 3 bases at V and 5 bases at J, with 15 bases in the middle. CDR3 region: CASSWVAGADNEQFF. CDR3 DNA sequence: TGCGCCAGCAGCTGGGTGGCGGGGGCCGACAATGAGCAGTTCTTC.

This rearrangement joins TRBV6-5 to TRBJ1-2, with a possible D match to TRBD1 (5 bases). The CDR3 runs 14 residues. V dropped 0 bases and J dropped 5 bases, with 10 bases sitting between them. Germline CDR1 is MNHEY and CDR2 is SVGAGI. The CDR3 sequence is CASSYSIGAYGYTF. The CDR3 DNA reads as TGTGCCAGCAGTTACTCGATTGGGGCATATGGCTACACCTTC.

The CDR3 is CASSRPGQPQHF. As DNA, the CDR3 is TGTGCCAGCAGCCGGCCAGGTCAGCCCCAGCATTTT. V gene TRBV5-4 combines with J gene TRBJ1-5; D unresolved. From germline, CDR1 is SGHNT and CDR2 YYREEE (reference sequence). V was pared by 4 bases and J by 6 bases, with 8 bases between. The CDR3 is 12 amino acids.

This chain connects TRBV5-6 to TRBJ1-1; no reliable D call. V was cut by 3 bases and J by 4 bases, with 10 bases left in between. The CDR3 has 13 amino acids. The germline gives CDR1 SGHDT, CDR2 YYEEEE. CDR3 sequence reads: CASSCPQCTEAFF. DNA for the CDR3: TGTGCCAGCAGCTGCCCACAGTGCACTGAAGCTTTCTTT.

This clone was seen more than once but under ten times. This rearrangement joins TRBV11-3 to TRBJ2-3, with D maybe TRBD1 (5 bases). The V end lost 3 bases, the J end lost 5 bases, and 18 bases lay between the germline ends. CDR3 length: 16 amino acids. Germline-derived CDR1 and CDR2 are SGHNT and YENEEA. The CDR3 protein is CASSLGEQGPIDTQYF. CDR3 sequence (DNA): TGTGCCAGCAGCTTGGGTGAGCAGGGCCCTATAGATACGCAGTATTTT.

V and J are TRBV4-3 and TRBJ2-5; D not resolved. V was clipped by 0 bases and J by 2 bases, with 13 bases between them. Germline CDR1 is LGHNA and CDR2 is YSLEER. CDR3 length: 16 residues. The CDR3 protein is CASSQDYSLGQETQYF. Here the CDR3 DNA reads TGCGCCAGCAGCCAAGACTATTCTCTAGGACAAGAGACCCAGTACTTC.

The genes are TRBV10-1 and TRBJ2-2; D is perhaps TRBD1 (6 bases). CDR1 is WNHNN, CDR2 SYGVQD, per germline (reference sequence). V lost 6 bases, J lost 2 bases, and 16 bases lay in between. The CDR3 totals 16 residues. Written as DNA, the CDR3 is TGCGCCAGCAGCCGACAGGACGGAGTAAACACCGGGGAGCTGTTTTTT. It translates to CASSRQDGVNTGELFF.

DNA for the CDR3: TGCAGCCTTTCCAGGGGGCAGTCAGATACGCAGTATTTT. This codes for CSLSRGQSDTQYF. The chain links TRBV29-1 to TRBJ2-3, with TRBD1 matching 8 bases. Germline CDR1 is SQVTM and CDR2 is ANQGSEA. After removal of 8 bases from V and 4 bases from J, the junction contained 8 bases not matched to a gene. The CDR3 extends over 13 amino acids.

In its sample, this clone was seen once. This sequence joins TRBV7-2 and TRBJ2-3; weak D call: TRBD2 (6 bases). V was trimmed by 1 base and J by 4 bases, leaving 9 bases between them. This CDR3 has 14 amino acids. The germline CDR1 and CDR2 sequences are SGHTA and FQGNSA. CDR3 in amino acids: CASSLEEGPDTQYF. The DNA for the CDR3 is TGTGCCAGCAGCTTAGAGGAGGGACCAGATACGCAGTATTTT.

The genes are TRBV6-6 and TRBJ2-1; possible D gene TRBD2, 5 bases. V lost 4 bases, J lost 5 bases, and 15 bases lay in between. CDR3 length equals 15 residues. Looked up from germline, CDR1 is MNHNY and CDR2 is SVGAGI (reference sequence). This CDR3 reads CASSSLAGVHNEQFF. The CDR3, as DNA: TGTGCCAGCAGTTCTCTAGCCGGAGTCCACAATGAGCAGTTCTTC.

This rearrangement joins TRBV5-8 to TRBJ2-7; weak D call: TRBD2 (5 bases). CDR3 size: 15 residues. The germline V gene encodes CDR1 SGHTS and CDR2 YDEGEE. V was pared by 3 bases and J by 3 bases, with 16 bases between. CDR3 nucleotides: TGTGCCAGCAGCTCCTACCTTACTAGTATCTACGAGCAGTACTTC. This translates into CASSSYLTSIYEQYF.

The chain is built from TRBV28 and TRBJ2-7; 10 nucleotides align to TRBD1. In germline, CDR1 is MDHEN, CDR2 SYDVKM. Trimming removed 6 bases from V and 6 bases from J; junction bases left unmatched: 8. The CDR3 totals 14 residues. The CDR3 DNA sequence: TGTGCCAGCAGCACCGGGACAGGGGCCCGCGAGCAGTACTTC. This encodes CASSTGTGAREQYF.

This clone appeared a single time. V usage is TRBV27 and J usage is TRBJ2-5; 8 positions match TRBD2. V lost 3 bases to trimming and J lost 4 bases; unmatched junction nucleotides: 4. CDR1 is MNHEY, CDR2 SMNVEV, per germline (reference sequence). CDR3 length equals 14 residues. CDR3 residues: CASSFTGGGETQYF. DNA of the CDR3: TGTGCCAGCAGTTTTACGGGAGGGGGAGAGACCCAGTACTTC.